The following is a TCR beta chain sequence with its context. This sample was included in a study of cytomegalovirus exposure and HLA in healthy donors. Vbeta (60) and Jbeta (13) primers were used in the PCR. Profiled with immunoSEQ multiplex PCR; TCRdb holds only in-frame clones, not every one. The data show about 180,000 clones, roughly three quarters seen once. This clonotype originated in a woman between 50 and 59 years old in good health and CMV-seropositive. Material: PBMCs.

The CDR3 nucleotides are TGTGCCTGGAGTGTACCGGAGAACTATGGCTACACCTTC. This translates into CAWSVPENYGYTF. The chain recombines TRBV30 with TRBJ1-2; D is unresolved. V was clipped by 0 bases and J by 2 bases, with 7 bases between them. This CDR3 region has 13 residues. Germline CDR1 is GTSNPN and CDR2 is SVGIG (reference sequence). Using reference TRBV30 and TRBJ1-2 for the parts outside the CDR3, the full variable domain is SQTIHQWPATLVQPVGSPLSLECTVEGTSNPNLYWYRQAAGRGLQLLFYSVGIGQISSEVPQNLSASRPQDRQFILSSKKLLLSDSGFYLCAWSVPENYGYTFGSGTRLTVV.